The 28 T cell receptor beta chains presented below share a single source sample, sequenced in a study of cytomegalovirus exposure and HLA in healthy donors. TCRdb's copy holds only in-frame clones and misses some; the assay was immunoSEQ multiplex PCR. The profile shows over 65,000 clones, 94% of them singletons. The sample taken for sequencing was PBMCs. The receptors were gathered from a woman aged 18-29 years in good health and CMV-seropositive.

This clone appeared a few times. This chain uses TRBV6-1 with TRBJ1-3; D remains unclear. The CDR3 is 13 amino acids. Germline assignment: CDR1 MNHNS and CDR2 SASEGT. Trimming pared 9 bases from V and 4 bases from J, leaving 13 bases between. Here the CDR3 reads CASRVYGGNTIYF. The CDR3 DNA is TGTGCCAGTCGGGTTTATGGCGGAAACACCATATATTTT.

This rearrangement joins TRBV21-1 to TRBJ1-1; no DNA check was done on the table's D call, TRBD1. TRBV21-1 is given as a pseudogene. CDR3 length: 16 amino acids. CDR3: CASSLTGIGLVTEAFF. In DNA, the CDR3 is TGTGCCAGCAGCCTTACAGGAATCGGGCTTGTCACTGAAGCTTTCTTT.

The chain couples TRBV12-5 to TRBJ2-3; the D gene is possibly TRBD1 (6 bases). Germline loops: CDR1 LGHNT, CDR2 FRNRAP. The CDR3 is 13 amino acids. The germline V and J ends were trimmed by 1 base and 5 bases, with 7 bases remaining between them. The CDR3 is CASGLGGGDTQYF. CDR3 DNA sequence: TGTGCTAGTGGTTTGGGAGGGGGAGATACGCAGTATTTT.

J is TRBJ1-4 and V is TRBV5-1; possible D gene TRBD1, 5 bases. Trimming took 4 bases from V and 3 from J, leaving 19 bases between them. CDR1 SGHRS and CDR2 YFSETQ come from the germline V gene. This CDR3 is 17 amino acids long. The CDR3 region is CASSPTVGGSANEKLFF. DNA of the CDR3: TGCGCCAGCAGCCCAACGGTGGGGGGTTCGGCTAATGAAAAACTGTTTTTT.

This clone occurred many times. The chain has TRBV19 and TRBJ2-1; 9 bases fit TRBD1. This CDR3 is 17 amino acids long. V lost 5 bases to trimming and J lost 3 bases; unmatched junction nucleotides: 11. Germline V CDR1 and CDR2: LNHDA, SQIVND (reference sequence). The CDR3 region is CASSSAGTGIGYNEQFF. In DNA form, the CDR3 reads TGTGCCAGTAGTTCCGCCGGGACAGGGATCGGCTACAATGAGCAGTTCTTC.

The chain is built from TRBV6-5 and TRBJ1-2; TRBD1 agrees at 8 bases. The germline V gene encodes CDR1 MNHEY and CDR2 SVGAGI. After removal of 0 bases from V and 7 bases from J, the junction contained 7 bases not matched to a gene. This CDR3 has 15 residues. CDR3 protein: CASSYSSQGAGGYTF. DNA for the CDR3: TGTGCCAGCAGTTACTCGAGCCAGGGGGCAGGTGGCTACACCTTC.

The J gene is TRBJ2-3, the V gene TRBV6-1; D may be TRBD1 (6 bases). Germline V lookup: CDR1 MNHNS, CDR2 SASEGT. The ends were cut back, 6 bases at V and 4 bases at J, with 14 bases in the middle. The CDR3 contains 14 residues. CDR3 bases: TGTGCCAGCAGGAGGACAGTTTACCCAGATACGCAGTATTTT. This translates into CASRRTVYPDTQYF.

The chain employs TRBV21-1 and TRBJ1-1; the table's D call, TRBD1, was not checked against the DNA. TRBV21-1 is tagged as a pseudogene. The CDR3 contains 16 residues. This CDR3 is CASSTKTGRMNTEAFF. The CDR3 DNA follows: TGTGCCAGCAGCACAAAGACAGGGCGAATGAACACTGAAGCTTTCTTT.

The chain combines TRBV6-5 with TRBJ1-2, with 9 bases matching TRBD1. From germline, CDR1 is MNHEY and CDR2 SVGAGI. The CDR3 covers 13 residues. V shed 6 bases, J shed 4 bases, and the junction held 3 bases outside the gene matches. The CDR3 region is CASSQTGGYGYTF. CDR3 nucleotides: TGTGCCAGCAGCCAGACAGGGGGCTATGGCTACACCTTC.

A single count supports this clone. V usage is TRBV5-4 and J usage is TRBJ1-2; 11 bases map to TRBD1. The CDR3 consists of 15 residues. CDR1 is SGHNT, CDR2 YYREEE, per germline (reference sequence). V was clipped by 3 bases and J by 2 bases; unmatched bases: 3. Written as DNA, the CDR3 is TGTGCCAGCAGCTGGGACAGGGGGGGAAACTATGGCTACACCTTC. Translated: CASSWDRGGNYGYTF.

This chain uses TRBV25-1 with TRBJ2-7, with a possible D match to TRBD1 (5 bases). This CDR3 is built from 14 residues. Trimming removed 2 bases at V and 3 bases at J, with 11 bases between. Germline V gives CDR1 MGHDK, CDR2 SYGVNS. The CDR3 protein is CASSETAGYYEQYF. In DNA form, the CDR3 reads TGTGCCAGCAGTGAAACCGCAGGGTACTACGAGCAGTACTTC.

The CDR3 protein is CASSRGQGLYYNSPLHF. CDR3 in DNA: TGTGCCAGCAGCAGGGGACAGGGGTTATACTATAATTCACCCCTCCACTTT. V gene TRBV7-9 combines with J gene TRBJ1-6; TRBD1 matches 10 bases. CDR1 SEHNR and CDR2 FQNEAQ come from the germline V gene (reference sequence). The CDR3 is 17 amino acids. J was trimmed by 3 bases and V by 5 bases; bases with no gene match: 7.

This clone was counted between two and nine times. The chain joins TRBV10-2 to TRBJ2-5, with D perhaps matching TRBD2 (5 bases). The CDR3 consists of 13 residues. Between the trimmed V and J ends, which lost 6 bases and 3 bases, there was a span of 11 bases. Germline assignment: CDR1 WSHSY and CDR2 SAAADI. This chain's CDR3 is CASRNGVEETQYF. The CDR3, as DNA: TGCGCCAGCAGAAACGGGGTAGAAGAGACCCAGTACTTC.

The gene calls are TRBV2 and TRBJ2-5; D might be TRBD1 (5 bases). The CDR3 length is 12 residues. Germline CDR1 and CDR2: SNHLY and FYNNEI. V was trimmed by 6 bases and J by 5 bases, leaving 10 bases between them. The CDR3 DNA sequence: TGTGCCAGCAGGGGGCGCGCGGAGACCCAGTACTTC. This sequence encodes CASRGRAETQYF.

The chain combines TRBV25-1 with TRBJ2-1, with 10 bases that match TRBD2. J was trimmed by 8 bases and V by 5 bases; bases with no gene match: 3. Germline CDR1 MGHDK, CDR2 SYGVNS. The CDR3 is 13 residues long. As DNA, the CDR3 is TGTGCCAGCAGTAGCGGGGGGGCATATGAGCAGTTCTTC. This sequence encodes CASSSGGAYEQFF.

This clone was seen just once. The V call is TRBV2, the J call TRBJ2-3; TRBD1 aligns across 7 bases. CDR1 SNHLY and CDR2 FYNNEI come from the germline V gene. V was clipped by 6 bases and J by 0 bases; unmatched bases: 3. The CDR3 is 14 amino acids. The CDR3 bases are TGTGCCAGCAGCGGGACAGTAAGCACAGATACGCAGTATTTT. It codes for CASSGTVSTDTQYF.

This clone is a singleton in its sample. This chain joins TRBV5-1 and TRBJ2-2; 9 bases fit TRBD2. This CDR3 has 16 residues. Germline V gene lookup returns CDR1 SGHRS and CDR2 YFSETQ. V lost 4 bases to trimming and J lost 6 bases; unmatched junction nucleotides: 10. The CDR3 is CASSPSGTSSAGELFF. CDR3 DNA sequence: TGCGCCAGCAGCCCCTCCGGGACTAGCTCTGCCGGGGAGCTGTTTTTT.

V gene TRBV9 combines with J gene TRBJ2-1, with 7 bases aligning to TRBD1. Unmatched junction bases numbered 8, after V lost 2 bases and J lost 9 bases. Per germline, CDR1 SGDLS and CDR2 YYNGEE. This CDR3 has 14 residues. The CDR3: CASSVSGTEPEQFF. The CDR3 DNA is TGTGCCAGCAGCGTCTCCGGGACAGAGCCTGAGCAGTTCTTC.

The chain carries TRBV4-3 and TRBJ2-1, with TRBD1 as a possible D gene (6 bases). The V end lost 1 base, the J end lost 5 bases, and 12 bases lay between the germline ends. The CDR3 runs to 15 residues. Germline-derived CDR1 and CDR2 are LGHNA and YSLEER. CDR3 nucleotide sequence: TGCGCCAGCAGCCAAGGCCAGGGGCAAAACAATGAGCAGTTCTTC. Residues: CASSQGQGQNNEQFF.

The CDR3 DNA follows: TGTGCCAGCAGCCCCTTTGCGGGCGGGAAGGCAGATACGCAGTATTTT. Its protein product is CASSPFAGGKADTQYF. V is TRBV7-2 and J is TRBJ2-3; perhaps TRBD2 as D (6 bases). CDR3 length equals 16 residues. Trimming took 5 bases from V and 4 from J, leaving 19 bases between them. Germline values: CDR1 SGHTA, CDR2 FQGNSA.

The genes are TRBV19 and TRBJ1-6; 9 bases line up with TRBD1. CDR1 is LNHDA, CDR2 SQIVND, per germline (reference sequence). CDR3 length equals 15 residues. The V gene end was trimmed by 4 bases and the J gene end by 9 bases; junction bases not matched to a gene: 7. The CDR3 DNA reads TGTGCCAGTAGTAGCCTCCGGGACAGGGCTTCACCCCTCCACTTT. Translated, it gives CASSSLRDRASPLHF.

The rearrangement links TRBV5-6 to TRBJ1-2; tentatively, D is TRBD1 (5 bases). The CDR3 has 18 residues. V lost 5 bases and J 4 bases, leaving 27 bases between the germline ends. CDR1 is SGHDT, CDR2 YYEEEE, per germline. The CDR3 is CASSTWIVQAGWSYGYTF. The DNA for the CDR3 is TGTGCCAGCAGTACTTGGATTGTTCAAGCAGGGTGGAGCTATGGCTACACCTTC.

The chain recombines TRBV29-1 with TRBJ2-7; D not certain. This CDR3 contains 13 residues. CDR1 and CDR2 from the germline V gene are SQVTM and ANQGSEA. Trimming took off 0 bases at V and 0 bases at J, with 6 bases between the two ends. The CDR3 loop reads CSVEEVSSYEQYF. DNA of the CDR3: TGCAGCGTTGAAGAGGTGAGCTCCTACGAGCAGTACTTC.

J is TRBJ2-5 and V is TRBV30, with no clear D. Germline V CDR1 and CDR2: GTSNPN, SVGIG (reference sequence). This CDR3 comprises 13 residues. V dropped 0 bases and J dropped 4 bases, with 9 bases sitting between them. The CDR3 region has the DNA TGTGCCTGGAGTGTAGTAGGCGGAGAGACCCAGTACTTC. Residues: CAWSVVGGETQYF. The whole variable domain, remainder taken from reference TRBV30 and TRBJ2-5, is SQTIHQWPATLVQPVGSPLSLECTVEGTSNPNLYWYRQAAGRGLQLLFYSVGIGQISSEVPQNLSASRPQDRQFILSSKKLLLSDSGFYLCAWSVVGGETQYFGPGTRLLVL.

V and J are TRBV11-3 and TRBJ1-2; no clear D. Trimming cost V 1 base and J 9 bases, with 15 bases left between them. CDR1 and CDR2 from the germline V gene are SGHNT and YENEEA. There are 14 residues in the CDR3. CDR3: CASSLGQASDRYTF. The CDR3 DNA reads TGTGCCAGCAGCTTAGGGCAGGCGTCCGATCGCTACACCTTC.

The rearrangement uses TRBV14 and TRBJ1-3; D unresolved. CDR3 size: 14 residues. The ends were cut back, 3 bases at V and 0 bases at J, with 6 bases in the middle. CDR1 SGHDN and CDR2 FVKESK come from the germline V gene. The CDR3 sequence is CASSQTYSGNTIYF. The CDR3 DNA reads TGTGCCAGCAGCCAGACTTACTCTGGAAACACCATATATTTT.

This chain uses TRBV6-1 with TRBJ1-4; perhaps TRBD1 as D (6 bases). This CDR3 region has 14 residues. Germline CDR1 reads MNHNS; CDR2 reads SASEGT. V was pared by 5 bases and J by 4 bases, with 11 bases between. CDR3 amino acids: CASSLTGYNEKLFF. The CDR3 DNA reads as TGTGCCAGCAGTTTGACAGGCTATAATGAAAAACTGTTTTTT.

The rearrangement links TRBV27 to TRBJ1-5; tentative D call: TRBD1 (6 bases). The germline V gene has CDR1 MNHEY and CDR2 SMNVEV (reference sequence). Trimming cost V 5 bases and J 4 bases, with 18 bases left between them. The CDR3 runs to 16 residues. The CDR3 here is CASSPSTGERNQPQHF. The CDR3 DNA is TGTGCCAGCAGTCCCTCGACAGGAGAAAGGAATCAGCCCCAGCATTTT.